The rows below give T cell receptor beta chains drawn from one sample of a study of T cells in Graves' hyperthyroidism and ophthalmopathy. Via MiXCR, TCRdb re-called the multiplex PCR reads, giving one row per CDR3 protein. This sample carries about 400,000 distinct CDR3 sequences, 11% to 15% of them seen once, and the ten largest clones take around 30%. The sequencing sample was made of blood. The receptors were sampled from a man in his fifties with Graves' ophthalmopathy. Each CDR3 is given with its conserved first and last residue. A D gene is named only where the DNA matches it firmly. The size field is filled for only some rows; it gives once, few, many or a size class.

clone_size	v_call	d_call	j_call	cdr3_aa	cdr3_nt
NA	TRBV4-1	NA	TRBJ2-2	CASSQDRDLSHTGELFF	TGCGCCAGCAGCCAAGACCGGGACCTTTCCCACACCGGGGAGCTGTTTTTT
many	TRBV20-1	NA	TRBJ1-1	CSARDRSTEAFF	TGCAGTGCCCGAGACAGGAGCACTGAAGCTTTCTTT
few	TRBV29-1	NA	TRBJ2-2	CSVPASTGELFF	TGCAGCGTACCTGCTAGTACCGGGGAGCTGTTTTTT
many	TRBV18	NA	TRBJ1-1	CASSIGQRNTEAFF	TGTGCCAGCTCCATAGGACAGAGAAACACTGAAGCTTTCTTT
NA	TRBV20-1	TRBD2	TRBJ2-5	CSAPRTSGVQETQYF	TGCAGTGCACCCAGGACTAGCGGGGTCCAAGAGACCCAGTACTTC
few	TRBV11-3	NA	TRBJ2-3	CASSFGDSHSTDTQYF	TGTGCCAGCAGCTTTGGAGACAGTCATAGCACAGATACGCAGTATTTT
many	TRBV5-1	TRBD1	TRBJ1-1	CASSHYPTGFVTEAFF	TGCGCCAGCAGCCACTACCCGACAGGGTTTGTCACTGAAGCTTTCTTT
NA	TRBV7-2	NA	TRBJ1-6	CASSLAQGAGSPLHF	TGTGCCAGCAGCTTAGCACAGGGTGCGGGTTCACCCCTCCACTTT
NA	TRBV11-3	TRBD2	TRBJ2-1	CASSYWTSGAAEYNEQFF	TGTGCCAGCAGCTACTGGACTAGCGGGGCCGCGGAATACAATGAGCAGTTCTTC
NA	TRBV12-3/TRBV12-4	NA	TRBJ1-1	CASNKTPGATEAFF	TGTGCCAGCAATAAAACCCCAGGGGCAACTGAAGCTTTCTTT
NA	TRBV9	NA	TRBJ2-7	CASSVETGDTYEQYF	TGTGCCAGCAGCGTAGAGACAGGTGATACCTACGAGCAGTACTTC
many	TRBV7-8	NA	TRBJ2-1	CASSNNGNEQFF	TGTGCCAGCAGCAATAACGGAAATGAGCAGTTCTTC